The T cell receptor (beta chain) described here comes from a study of T cell changes during pregnancy in multiple sclerosis. Using immunoSEQ multiplex PCR, the repertoire was profiled, and TCRdb retains in-frame clones only, with some absent. Of about 47,000 clones detected, approximately 90% appear once; the ten largest clones hold under 2%. This specimen consisted of peripheral blood, obtained in the first trimester of pregnancy. The TCR originated in a female donor with multiple sclerosis, enrolled in a pregnancy study.

CDR3 sequence (DNA): TGTGCCACCAGCGTCCCGAATCAGCCCCAGCATTTT. Its translation is CATSVPNQPQHF. V gene TRBV15 combines with J gene TRBJ1-5; D remains ambiguous. This CDR3 contains 12 residues. Trimming removed 5 bases at V and 4 bases at J, with 6 bases between. Per the germline V gene, CDR1 is LNHNV and CDR2 is YYDKDF (reference sequence).